This TCR beta chain stems from a study of regulatory T cells in long-lasting Graves disease. Study findings and constraints: Persistent disease preferred TRBV28, TRBJ1-2 and TRBJ2-5; new disease, TRBV20-1 and TRBJ2-1. Sharing of public clonotypes was greater in persistent patients (under 3,000) than in new patients (around 1,000).

Germline CDR1 reads SGHRS; CDR2 reads YFSETQ. Trimming took 4 bases from V and 3 from J, leaving 11 bases between them. The CDR3 length is 14 residues. Assembly of TCR beta libraries relied on iRepertoire HTBI primers together with Arm-PCR of CDR3 regions. TCRdb fed the multiplex PCR reads into MiXCR, producing one record per CDR3 protein. Of about 460,000 distinct CDR3 sequences listed, roughly 23% are singletons. Time point of the sample: persistent/refractory GD, antithyroid drugs over 5 years with positive TRAb. With RNA extracted from PBMCs as input, the TCR library was made. Graves' disease diagnoses used American Thyroid Association guidelines. Into tubes containing EDTA, 7.5 to 9.5 milliliters of peripheral blood were drawn. To note about this clonotype: Its antigen is unidentified.

This sequence was found in a female donor with Graves disease. The gene calls are TRBV5-1 and TRBJ1-5; D gene unclear. The starting material was peripheral blood mononuclear cells (PBMCs), obtained when the disease was refractory, from a patient treated with antithyroid drugs. CDR3 sequence reads: CASSADTNNQPQHF. The CDR3 bases are TGCGCCAGCAGCGCTGACACCAACAATCAGCCCCAGCATTTT.